The 32 T cell receptor beta chains reported below all come from one sample, sequenced in a study of T cells in women clearing cervical HPV infection. Produced via immunoSEQ multiplex PCR; TCRdb's table is partial and in-frame only. The specimen's table records about 24,000 clones. Sequenced input: blood buffy coat. Receptors originate from a woman aged 18 to 75 with a cervical HPV16 infection that either progressed to CIN3+ or cleared (not recorded which).

Considering frequency, this clone is medium-sized. The DNA read from the CDR3 is TGTGCCAGCAGCTTAGACTTCCGGACGCGGGAACGCACAGATACG. This translates into CASSLDFRTRERTDT. From start to end, the CDR3 is CASSLDFRTRERTDTQYF. The rearrangement joins TRBV7-6 to TRBJ2-3; maybe TRBD2 (6 bases). Coverage ceases 3 residues before the CDR3 finishes, and the germline J gene fills in the end. The length of the CDR3 is 18 residues. The germline V gene encodes CDR1 SGHVS and CDR2 FNYEAQ. V was pared by 1 base and J by 1 base, with 18 bases between. Variable domain in full (rest from reference TRBV7-6 and TRBJ2-3): GAGVSQSPRYKVTKRGQDVALRCDPISGHVSLYWYRQALGQGPEFLTYFNYEAQQDKSGLPNDRFSAERPEGSISTLTIQRTEQRDSAMYRCASSLDFRTRERTDTQYFGPGTRLTVL.

The sequenced part of the CDR3 DNA is TGCGCCAGCAGCCCCCAACTGAGAAACTATGGC. Translating gives CASSPQLRNYG. The CDR3, in full, reads CASSPQLRNYGYTF. The chain is built from TRBV5-1 and TRBJ1-2; D not certain. With the read ending 3 residues before the CDR3 end, the germline J gene is used to fill in that end. V lost 4 bases and J 2 bases, leaving 12 bases between the germline ends. The CDR3 consists of 14 residues. Germline CDR1 and CDR2: SGHRS and YFSETQ.

About this clone itself: The observed sequence ends 3 residues before the CDR3 terminus, with the missing tail filled in from the germline J gene. The chain employs TRBV19 and TRBJ2-7, with D possibly matching TRBD2 (5 bases). The V gene lost 3 bases and the J gene lost 3 bases, with 9 bases spanning the gap. There are 13 residues in the CDR3. From germline, CDR1 is LNHDA and CDR2 SQIVND (reference sequence). CDR3 in amino acids: CASSIASSYEQYF. The CDR3 DNA, read in part, is TGTGCCAGTAGTATTGCTAGCAGCTACGAG.

A word on this clone: The CDR3 extends 3 residues past the end of the read, so its final part is completed from the germline J gene. This chain uses TRBV7-8 with TRBJ1-4, with 11 positions matching TRBD1. The V gene end was trimmed by 5 bases and the J gene end by 5 bases; junction bases not matched to a gene: 4. This CDR3 region has 15 residues. CDR1 and CDR2 from the germline V gene are SGHVS and FQNEAQ. This chain's CDR3 is CASSTRTGGNEKLFF. The part of the CDR3 DNA that was read is TGTGCCAGCAGCACTCGGACAGGGGGCAATGAAAAA.

By frequency, this clone registers medium-sized. With the read ending 3 residues before the CDR3 end, the germline J gene is used to fill in that end. The genes are TRBV18 and TRBJ2-5, with TRBD2 as a possible D gene (5 bases). The V gene's germline CDR1 is KGHSH and CDR2 LQKENI. V shed 1 base and J shed 1 base, with 10 bases lying between them. CDR3 length: 15 amino acids. The CDR3 region is CASSPRERSQETQYF. CDR3 bases read: TGTGCCAGCTCACCACGGGAGCGGAGCCAAGAGACC. Full variable domain (outside the CDR3, taken from reference TRBV18 and TRBJ2-5): NAGVMQNPRHLVRRRGQEARLRCSPMKGHSHVYWYRQLPEEGLKFMVYLQKENIIDESGMPKERFSAEFPKEGPSILRIQQVVRGDSAAYFCASSPRERSQETQYFGPGTRLLVL.

With respect to this clone: Coverage ceases 3 residues before the CDR3 finishes, and the germline J gene fills in the end. The chain is built from TRBV6-1 and TRBJ1-6, with D hard to call. V lost 1 base, J lost 0 bases, and 16 bases lay in between. Per germline, CDR1 MNHNS and CDR2 SASEGT. This CDR3 has 19 residues. This chain's CDR3 is CASSEGSPHYSSYNSPLHF. The DNA read from the CDR3 is TGTGCCAGCAGTGAAGGTTCACCCCACTATAGCTCCTATAATTCACCC.

Comment on this clone: The sequenced fragment ends 3 residues before the CDR3 boundary, so the rest is inferred from the germline J gene. This chain uses TRBV6-1 with TRBJ2-3; D is uncertain. The CDR3 consists of 15 residues. CDR1 and CDR2 from the germline V gene are MNHNS and SASEGT. CDR3 amino acids: CASSESADSNQPQYF. Partial CDR3 DNA: TGTGCCAGCAGTGAATCCGCAGATAGCAATCAGCCG.

Of note for this clone: The read ends 3 residues shy of where the CDR3 ends; the end is completed using the germline J gene. The chain combines TRBV7-9 with TRBJ2-3, with unresolved D. The CDR3 contains 12 residues. Looked up from germline, CDR1 is SEHNR and CDR2 is FQNEAQ (reference sequence). Incomplete CDR3 DNA: TGTGCCAGCAGCGAACTGGTAGAGACG. Its translation: CASSELVET. The CDR3 in its entirety is CASSELVETQYF.

Note on this clone: With the read ending 3 residues before the CDR3 end, the germline J gene is used to fill in that end. The rearrangement uses TRBV18 and TRBJ2-7, with TRBD2 matching over 11 bases. V shed 1 base and J 3 bases; nucleotides not matched to a gene: 2. CDR1 and CDR2 (germline): KGHSH, LQKENI. The CDR3 is made up of 15 amino acids. The CDR3 reads CASSPLAGGHYEQYF. CDR3 DNA (partial): TGTGCCAGCTCACCACTAGCGGGAGGGCACTACGAG.

On this clone itself: The sequenced fragment ends 3 residues before the CDR3 boundary, so the rest is inferred from the germline J gene. The chain joins TRBV11-3 to TRBJ1-4; the match to TRBD1 covers 8 bases. The CDR3 totals 13 residues. Germline loops: CDR1 SGHNT, CDR2 YENEEA. CDR3 DNA (partial): TGTGCCAGCAGCATGGACAGGGAATCACCA. Translation: CASSMDRESP. The full CDR3 protein reads CASSMDRESPLFF.

Of note for this clone: The CDR3 end falls 3 residues outside the read, so it is completed with the germline J gene. The rearrangement joins TRBV28 to TRBJ2-1; D is unresolved. Trimming removed 7 bases from V and 8 bases from J, with 21 bases in between. Germline values: CDR1 MDHEN, CDR2 SYDVKM. The CDR3 contains 15 residues. The DNA read from the CDR3 is TGTGCCAGCACCTCGTCAACCATGACATTCTATGAG. Residues: CASTSSTMTFYE. The entire CDR3 protein reads CASTSSTMTFYEQFF.

As concerns this clone: The read ends 3 residues before the CDR3 terminus; that terminus is restored from the germline J gene. The chain has TRBV5-6 and TRBJ1-2; 12 bases match TRBD1. From germline, CDR1 is SGHDT and CDR2 YYEEEE. V gave up 2 bases and J gave up 6 bases; unmatched junction bases: 5. The CDR3 loop spans 15 amino acids. This CDR3 reads CASSFGTGGLDGYTF. The CDR3 bases that were read are TGTGCCAGCAGCTTCGGGACAGGGGGCTTAGATGGC.

For this clone: The CDR3 goes on 3 residues after the read ends, and that part is filled in from the germline J gene. The rearrangement uses TRBV7-9 and TRBJ1-2; 7 nucleotides agree with TRBD1. The germline CDR1 and CDR2 sequences are SEHNR and FQNEAQ (reference sequence). The CDR3 length is 13 residues. Here the CDR3 reads CASGAGQLGGYTF. The sequenced CDR3 bases are TGTGCCAGCGGCGCGGGACAGCTAGGAGGC.

The part of the CDR3 DNA that was read is TGCGCCAGCAGCCAAGAGGGGCAGGGTGGAAACACC. Its translation: CASSQEGQGGNT. The full CDR3 protein reads CASSQEGQGGNTIYF. The rearrangement uses TRBV4-1 and TRBJ1-3; TRBD1 might be the D (5 bases). The read halts 3 residues ahead of the CDR3 end, with the missing end drawn from the germline J gene. The CDR3 spans 15 residues. The germline V gene has CDR1 MGHRA and CDR2 YSYEKL. Trimming shortened V by 0 bases and J by 3 bases, and 9 bases separated the two germline ends.

A word on this clone: Read data end 3 residues before the CDR3 end; the end is taken from the germline J gene. V and J are TRBV18 and TRBJ1-2; TRBD1 matches at 7 bases. Germline CDR1 is KGHSH and CDR2 is LQKENI. The CDR3 spans 14 residues. Trimming took 9 bases from V and 7 from J; bases not matched to a gene: 14. Partial CDR3 DNA: TGTGCCAGTTCAAGCCTCGACAGGGATGCTGGC. The encoded protein is CASSSLDRDAG. The whole CDR3 sequence is CASSSLDRDAGYTF.

On this clone: Read sequence stops 3 residues before the CDR3 end, and the germline J gene provides the missing end. The chain uses TRBV7-9 and TRBJ2-7; no clear D gene. The CDR3 is made up of 12 amino acids. With 6 bases removed from V and 2 bases from J, the gap between germline ends came to 8 bases. Germline CDR1 and CDR2: SEHNR and FQNEAQ (reference sequence). The covered CDR3 bases are TGTGCCAGCAGATCGGGTCCCTACGAG. Protein product: CASRSGPYE. The CDR3 as a whole reads CASRSGPYEQYF.

Comments on this clone: The read halts 3 residues ahead of the CDR3 end, with the missing end drawn from the germline J gene. The genes are TRBV4-1 and TRBJ1-6; 9 positions agree with TRBD1. CDR1 and CDR2 (germline): MGHRA, YSYEKL. This CDR3 has 18 residues. V lost 2 bases, J lost 3 bases, and 8 bases stayed unmatched. Incomplete CDR3 DNA: TGCGCCAGCAGCCAAATGACAGGGGGAAACATCTATAATTCACCC. Encoded protein: CASSQMTGGNIYNSP. The CDR3 reads in full as CASSQMTGGNIYNSPLHF.

Judged by frequency, this clone is medium-sized (0.01 to 0.1%). The read ends 3 residues shy of where the CDR3 ends; the end is completed using the germline J gene. V gene TRBV19 combines with J gene TRBJ2-2, with D possibly being TRBD2 (5 bases). The V and J ends lost 6 bases and 7 bases respectively, with 12 bases between them. Germline-derived CDR1 and CDR2 are LNHDA and SQIVND (reference sequence). The CDR3 spans 13 residues. CDR3 DNA (partial): TGTGCCAGTAGCGGGGTCCTTGGCGGGGAG. Its protein is CASSGVLGGE. The complete CDR3 protein is CASSGVLGGELFF.

Note on this clone: Coverage ceases 3 residues before the CDR3 finishes, and the germline J gene fills in the end. V usage is TRBV7-9 and J usage is TRBJ1-2; 11 nucleotides match TRBD1. With 9 bases clipped from V and 1 base from J, the junction kept 7 bases outside the gene matches. Per the germline V gene, CDR1 is SEHNR and CDR2 is FQNEAQ (reference sequence). This CDR3 spans 15 amino acids. The CDR3 bases that were read are TGTGCCAGTAAGCTTGGGACAGGGGGTAACTATGGC. Translated, it gives CASKLGTGGNYG. The CDR3 in its entirety is CASKLGTGGNYGYTF. Full variable domain (rest looked up from reference TRBV7-9 and TRBJ1-2): DTGVSQNPRHKITKRGQNVTFRCDPISEHNRLYWYRQTLGQGPEFLTYFQNEAQLEKSRLLSDRFSAERPKGSFSTLEIQRTEQGDSAMYLCASKLGTGGNYGYTFGSGTRLTVV.

A word on this clone: The read ends 3 residues early relative to the CDR3; the germline J gene fills the gap. The chain recombines TRBV7-2 with TRBJ1-2; possible D gene TRBD1, 5 bases. V lost 1 base and J lost 4, with 13 bases in between. From germline, CDR1 is SGHTA and CDR2 FQGNSA. The CDR3 consists of 15 residues. CDR3 in amino acids: CASSLVERGSYGYTF. The covered CDR3 bases are TGTGCCAGCAGCTTAGTAGAGAGGGGAAGCTATGGC.

Remarks on this clone: The sequence runs out 3 residues before the end of the CDR3; the remainder is reconstructed from the germline J gene. The chain uses TRBV7-8 and TRBJ1-1, with 10 bases lining up with TRBD1. The ends lost 2 bases at V and 0 bases at J; junction bases unmatched: 9. Germline V CDR1 and CDR2: SGHVS, FQNEAQ. This CDR3 is built from 18 residues. CDR3: CASSLPTGQGTMNTEAFF. The part of the CDR3 DNA that was read is TGTGCCAGCAGCTTACCAACGGGACAGGGGACGATGAACACTGAA.

Remarks on this clone: The CDR3 end is not reached by the read, which stops 3 residues before it; the germline J gene fills it in. J is TRBJ2-3 and V is TRBV29-1; no definite D call. The length of the CDR3 is 13 residues. Germline CDR1 SQVTM, CDR2 ANQGSEA. The chain's CDR3 is CSVEADNQETQYF. The CDR3 bases that were read are TGCAGCGTTGAGGCAGACAACCAAGAGACG.

Turning to this clone: With the read ending 3 residues before the CDR3 end, the germline J gene is used to fill in that end. This rearrangement joins TRBV11-3 to TRBJ1-1, with a weak D call TRBD1 (5 bases). Germline CDR1 reads SGHNT; CDR2 reads YENEEA. The CDR3 runs to 13 residues. V was trimmed by 5 bases and J by 1 base, leaving 8 bases between them. This CDR3 reads CASSAGTNTEAFF. Partial CDR3 DNA: TGTGCCAGCAGCGCGGGGACGAACACTGAA.

Comment on this clone: The read terminates 3 residues ahead of where the CDR3 ends, so the germline J gene completes it. The chain employs TRBV29-1 and TRBJ2-4; tentative D call: TRBD1 (6 bases). The CDR3 runs to 12 residues. CDR1 and CDR2 (germline): SQVTM, ANQGSEA. CDR3 DNA (partial): TGCAGCGTGAGCCGGGACAACTATGGT. It translates to CSVSRDNYG. The whole CDR3 region reads CSVSRDNYGQYF. The entire variable domain, with the rest obtained from reference TRBV29-1 and TRBJ2-4, is as follows: SAVISQKPSRDICQRGTSLTIQCQVDSQVTMMFWYRQQPGQSLTLIATANQGSEATYESGFVIDKFPISRPNLTFSTLTVSNMSPEDSSIYLCSVSRDNYGQYFGAGTRLSVL.

About this clone: With the read ending 3 residues before the CDR3 end, the germline J gene is used to fill in that end. The J gene is TRBJ2-2, the V gene TRBV5-1, with D possibly being TRBD1 (6 bases). CDR1 SGHRS and CDR2 YFSETQ come from the germline V gene. The CDR3 length is 15 residues. The CDR3 sequence: CASNIGGQLNSPLFF. Incomplete CDR3 DNA: TGCGCCAGCAATATTGGTGGACAGTTAAATTCACCG.

A word on this clone: The DNA ends 3 residues before the CDR3 does, and the rest of the CDR3 is filled in from the germline J gene. The chain is built from TRBV5-1 and TRBJ2-3, with a weak D call TRBD2 (6 bases). V was cut by 0 bases and J by 1 base, with 12 bases left in between. Germline V gene sequence: CDR1 SGHRS, CDR2 YFSETQ. This CDR3 comprises 16 residues. Incomplete CDR3 DNA: TGCGCCAGCAGCTTGGTAGTAGCGGAAGGCACAGATACG. It yields the protein CASSLVVAEGTDT. The full CDR3 is CASSLVVAEGTDTQYF.

With respect to this clone: The CDR3 goes on 3 residues after the read ends, and that part is filled in from the germline J gene. V is TRBV13 and J is TRBJ2-1, with TRBD1 matching over 11 bases. The V and J ends lost 5 bases and 8 bases, in that order; junction bases with no gene match: 8. The CDR3 length is 15 residues. CDR1 is PRHDT, CDR2 FYEKMQ, per germline (reference sequence). The CDR3 region is CASSAGQGAMDEQFF. Incomplete CDR3 DNA: TGTGCCAGCAGCGCAGGACAGGGGGCTATGGATGAG.

Remarks on this clone: The read comes to an end 3 residues before the CDR3 does, leaving the germline J gene to fill in the end. The V call is TRBV19, the J call TRBJ2-7, with D possibly matching TRBD2 (5 bases). V was shortened by 4 bases and J by 6 bases, with 22 bases between the two germline ends. The germline V gene has CDR1 LNHDA and CDR2 SQIVND (reference sequence). The CDR3 loop spans 16 amino acids. The CDR3 is CASSRRRRLGRGEQYF. The sequenced part of the CDR3 DNA is TGTGCCAGTAGTAGGAGGAGGAGACTCGGAAGAGGCGAG.

Remarks on this clone: The observed sequence ends 3 residues before the CDR3 terminus, with the missing tail filled in from the germline J gene. Other DNA sequences within the sample encode an identical CDR3. The rearrangement links TRBV18 to TRBJ1-3; maybe TRBD1 (5 bases). Per germline, CDR1 KGHSH and CDR2 LQKENI. The CDR3 has 15 residues. The V end was cut by 6 bases, the J end by 0 bases, with 12 bases between. CDR3 bases read: TGTGCCAGCTCTCGCGCAGGGCTCTCTGGAAACACC. Translation: CASSRAGLSGNT. In full, the CDR3 is CASSRAGLSGNTIYF.

Worth noting for this clone: The CDR3 end is not reached by the read, which stops 3 residues before it; the germline J gene fills it in. This chain connects TRBV6-4 to TRBJ1-2; 7 bases are a match to TRBD1. There are 14 residues in the CDR3. The germline V gene encodes CDR1 MRHNA and CDR2 SNTAGT. CDR3: CASSDIGGAGGYTF. Partial CDR3 DNA: TGTGCCAGCAGTGACATAGGGGGCGCAGGGGGC.

Comment on this clone: The DNA ends 3 residues before the CDR3 does, and the rest of the CDR3 is filled in from the germline J gene. The gene calls are TRBV19 and TRBJ1-2; 8 bases agree with TRBD1. The CDR3 runs 14 residues. Germline V CDR1 and CDR2: LNHDA, SQIVND (reference sequence). Here the CDR3 reads CASSTTGVGNGYTF. Incomplete CDR3 DNA: TGTGCCAGTAGTACGACAGGGGTTGGTAACGGC.

Comments on this clone: The read gets to within 3 residues of the CDR3 end, and the germline J gene fills in the rest. The J gene is TRBJ1-6, the V gene TRBV2, with a tentative D call TRBD1 (6 bases). V was pared by 6 bases and J by 7 bases, with 13 bases between. CDR3 length equals 14 residues. In germline, CDR1 is SNHLY, CDR2 FYNNEI. The CDR3 DNA, read in part, is TGTGCCAGCAGCCGGGACACTCGAAATTCACCC. Its translation is CASSRDTRNSP. The complete CDR3 sequence is CASSRDTRNSPLHF.